Following are 27 T cell receptor beta chains from one sample sequenced in a study of blood T cell repertoires in COVID-19. TCRdb keeps only in-frame clones here, not all; method: immunoSEQ multiplex PCR. The data contain approximately 250,000 clones, about 91% of them seen just once; the ten biggest clones take up less than 3.5%. Specimen: PBMCs or T cells enriched from blood (not recorded which). All receptors come from a middle-aged man who had been exposed to COVID-19.

This clone was seen a single time. The chain couples TRBV19 to TRBJ2-3, with 11 positions matching TRBD2. The trim removed 4 bases at V and 0 bases at J, leaving 3 bases unmatched. Germline V gene sequence: CDR1 LNHDA, CDR2 SQIVND (reference sequence). The CDR3 spans 16 residues. CDR3 nucleotide sequence: TGTGCCAGTAGTAAGAGACTAGCGGGAAGCACAGATACGCAGTATTTT. This sequence encodes CASSKRLAGSTDTQYF.

This chain joins TRBV6-5 and TRBJ2-7, with D perhaps matching TRBD1 (5 bases). The CDR3 covers 13 residues. V was shortened by 10 bases and J by 2 bases, with 15 bases between the two germline ends. Germline CDR1 reads MNHEY; CDR2 reads SVGAGI. The CDR3 sequence: CATQVSFAYEQYF. The CDR3 region has the DNA TGTGCCACACAGGTTTCCTTCGCCTACGAGCAGTACTTC.

The chain is built from TRBV4-1 and TRBJ2-3; 11 bases map to TRBD2. Germline V gene sequence: CDR1 MGHRA, CDR2 YSYEKL. The CDR3 is 17 amino acids. Germline trimming cut 0 bases from V and 9 bases from J; bases unmatched to any gene: 11. CDR3: CASSQDLLAGGSGTQYF. The CDR3, as DNA: TGCGCCAGCAGCCAAGATCTTCTAGCGGGAGGATCTGGAACGCAGTATTTT.

The chain couples TRBV15 to TRBJ1-5; a possible D gene is TRBD1 (6 bases). From germline, CDR1 is LNHNV and CDR2 YYDKDF (reference sequence). V lost 4 bases and J 3 bases, leaving 10 bases between the germline ends. The CDR3 extends over 14 amino acids. The CDR3: CATSTGTLNQPQHF. In DNA form, the CDR3 reads TGTGCCACCAGCACTGGGACACTCAATCAGCCCCAGCATTTT.

The CDR3 reads CASSFWQEQGGNTIYF. DNA for the CDR3: TGTGCCAGCAGCTTTTGGCAGGAACAGGGTGGAAACACCATATATTTT. The genes are TRBV7-9 and TRBJ1-3; weak D call: TRBD1 (6 bases). The CDR3 is 16 residues long. The germline CDR1 and CDR2 sequences are SEHNR and FQNEAQ (reference sequence). V lost 3 bases and J lost 3, with 15 bases in between.

J is TRBJ1-5 and V is TRBV19; D ambiguous. Trimming removed 7 bases at V and 6 bases at J, with 16 bases between. The CDR3 sequence is 14 residues long. Per the germline V gene, CDR1 is LNHDA and CDR2 is SQIVND (reference sequence). In DNA, the CDR3 is TGTGCCAGTACCACCCTTGGTGTCGGTCAGCCCCAGCATTTT. Translated: CASTTLGVGQPQHF.

J is TRBJ2-3 and V is TRBV28, with 11 nucleotides matching TRBD1. The germline gives CDR1 MDHEN, CDR2 SYDVKM. The CDR3 is 18 amino acids. V dropped 2 bases and J dropped 0; count of bases not matched to a gene: 7. The CDR3 DNA reads TGTGCCAGCAGTTTAGCGGGGACAGGGGGAACTAGCACAGATACGCAGTATTTT. As protein: CASSLAGTGGTSTDTQYF.

The rearrangement joins TRBV27 to TRBJ2-7, with D perhaps matching TRBD2 (6 bases). Trimming left V 8 bases short and J 0 bases short, with 14 bases between. Germline CDR1 MNHEY, CDR2 SMNVEV (reference sequence). CDR3 size: 14 residues. This chain's CDR3 is CASSRAGSSYEQYF. The CDR3 DNA reads TGTGCCAGCTCGAGGGCGGGGAGCTCCTACGAGCAGTACTTC.

The chain has TRBV5-5 and TRBJ1-2, with 9 nucleotides matching TRBD1. In germline, CDR1 is SGHKS, CDR2 YYEKEE (reference sequence). CDR3 size: 17 residues. J gave up 3 bases and V 0 bases, and 9 bases lay outside the gene matches. CDR3 DNA: TGTGCCAGCAGCTTGGACCGGGACAGGGCCGGGGACTATGGCTACACCTTC. Protein product: CASSLDRDRAGDYGYTF.

This chain uses TRBV28 with TRBJ1-1, with 7 bases identical to TRBD1. J lost 4 bases, V lost 6 bases, and 11 bases had no gene match. This CDR3 region has 15 residues. Germline V gives CDR1 MDHEN, CDR2 SYDVKM. In DNA form, the CDR3 reads TGTGCCAGCAGGCAAGAGGGGGCGCAGGGCACTGAAGCTTTCTTT. Protein sequence: CASRQEGAQGTEAFF.

The chain has TRBV4-1 and TRBJ2-2; TRBD1 agrees at 7 bases. V dropped 3 bases and J dropped 6; count of bases not matched to a gene: 10. Germline CDR1 and CDR2: MGHRA and YSYEKL. The CDR3 totals 16 residues. CDR3 residues: CASSQGTALLAGELFF. The CDR3 DNA reads TGCGCCAGCAGCCAGGGGACAGCCTTACTAGCCGGGGAGCTGTTTTTT.

The chain recombines TRBV14 with TRBJ2-3; TRBD2 might be the D (6 bases). Between the trimmed V and J ends, which lost 0 bases and 2 bases, there was a span of 15 bases. The CDR3 consists of 17 residues. Germline CDR1 SGHDN, CDR2 FVKESK. CDR3 sequence: CASSQDLEAGPTDTQYF. The CDR3 DNA sequence: TGTGCCAGCAGCCAAGATCTGGAAGCGGGCCCCACAGATACGCAGTATTTT.

In its sample, this clone was seen once. V and J are TRBV7-8 and TRBJ2-3; D is ambiguous. This CDR3 region has 15 residues. V shed 5 bases and J shed 1 base, with 13 bases lying between them. CDR1 and CDR2 from the germline V gene are SGHVS and FQNEAQ. The CDR3 loop reads CASSPRRSGTDTQYF. CDR3 DNA: TGTGCCAGCAGCCCGCGTAGGAGCGGCACAGATACGCAGTATTTT.

J is TRBJ2-3 and V is TRBV5-1; a possible D gene is TRBD2 (5 bases). The CDR3 length is 15 residues. V lost 4 bases, J lost 4 bases, and 16 bases lay in between. Per germline, CDR1 SGHRS and CDR2 YFSETQ. As DNA, the CDR3 is TGCGCCAGCAGCCAGCAGCGGCAACCCTCAGATACGCAGTATTTT. This gives the protein CASSQQRQPSDTQYF.

This rearrangement joins TRBV19 to TRBJ2-1, with D perhaps TRBD2 (5 bases). The CDR3 consists of 13 residues. Trimming removed 4 bases from V and 2 bases from J, with 6 bases in between. Germline CDR1 and CDR2: LNHDA and SQIVND (reference sequence). CDR3: CASSTGTYNEQFF. In nucleotides, the CDR3 is TGTGCCAGTAGTACCGGGACCTACAATGAGCAGTTCTTC. Filled out from reference TRBV19 and TRBJ2-1, the complete variable domain reads DGGITQSPKYLFRKEGQNVTLSCEQNLNHDAMYWYRQDPGQGLRLIYYSQIVNDFQKGDIAEGYSVSREKKESFPLTVTSAQKNPTAFYLCASSTGTYNEQFFGPGTRLTVL.

The chain couples TRBV28 to TRBJ2-1; D might be TRBD2 (6 bases). Between the trimmed V and J ends, which lost 4 bases and 2 bases, there was a span of 12 bases. There are 15 residues in the CDR3. Germline CDR1 is MDHEN and CDR2 is SYDVKM. The CDR3 region is CASSSPGEAYNEQFF. CDR3 sequence (DNA): TGTGCCAGCAGTTCCCCGGGGGAGGCCTACAATGAGCAGTTCTTC.

This sequence joins TRBV4-1 and TRBJ2-7; tentative D call: TRBD2 (5 bases). Germline CDR1 is MGHRA and CDR2 is YSYEKL. V lost 1 base to trimming and J lost 6 bases, with 13 bases between them. The CDR3 has 14 residues. The DNA for the CDR3 is TGCGCCAGCAGCCAAGGCACTACGCGGGTCGAGCAGTACTTC. Amino acid sequence: CASSQGTTRVEQYF.

V usage is TRBV9 and J usage is TRBJ2-1; TRBD2 matches at 11 bases. CDR3 length: 16 residues. The V segment lost 0 bases and the J segment 6 bases; nucleotides outside the gene matches: 5. Germline CDR1 SGDLS, CDR2 YYNGEE. In nucleotides, the CDR3 is TGTGCCAGCAGCGTAGGGGTAGCGGGAGGGCTCAATGAGCAGTTCTTC. This sequence encodes CASSVGVAGGLNEQFF.

The chain recombines TRBV7-2 with TRBJ2-7; 9 bases map to TRBD2. CDR1 and CDR2 from the germline V gene are SGHTA and FQGNSA. The V and J ends lost 5 bases and 2 bases, in that order; junction bases with no gene match: 4. CDR3 length equals 14 residues. The CDR3 spells CASSRTSAAYEQYF. The CDR3, as DNA: TGTGCCAGCAGCCGGACTAGCGCGGCCTACGAGCAGTACTTC. Looking up the rest from reference TRBV7-2 and TRBJ2-7 gives the full variable domain: GAGVSQSPSNKVTEKGKDVELRCDPISGHTALYWYRQSLGQGLEFLIYFQGNSAPDKSGLPSDRFSAERTGGSVSTLTIQRTQQEDSAVYLCASSRTSAAYEQYFGPGTRLTVT.

The chain links TRBV7-9 to TRBJ2-2; possibly TRBD1 for D (6 bases). This CDR3 has 16 residues. Germline CDR1 and CDR2: SEHNR and FQNEAQ (reference sequence). V gave up 1 base and J gave up 2 bases, with 11 bases separating them. The CDR3 DNA reads TGTGCCAGCAGCTTAGTAGGGGGATTTAACACCGGGGAGCTGTTTTTT. Protein product: CASSLVGGFNTGELFF. Combining the CDR3 with reference TRBV7-9 and TRBJ2-2 gives the whole variable domain DTGVSQNPRHKITKRGQNVTFRCDPISEHNRLYWYRQTLGQGPEFLTYFQNEAQLEKSRLLSDRFSAERPKGSFSTLEIQRTEQGDSAMYLCASSLVGGFNTGELFFGEGSRLTVL.

The chain recombines TRBV19 with TRBJ1-5; the D gene is possibly TRBD1 (5 bases). Trimming shortened V by 3 bases and J by 2 bases, and 11 bases separated the two germline ends. The CDR3 has 15 residues. Germline V CDR1 and CDR2: LNHDA, SQIVND (reference sequence). CDR3: CASSISGYGNQPQHF. CDR3 coding DNA: TGTGCCAGTAGTATCTCAGGGTACGGCAATCAGCCCCAGCATTTT.

The chain has TRBV9 and TRBJ2-2; possibly TRBD2 for D (5 bases). The CDR3 has 14 residues. The germline V gene has CDR1 SGDLS and CDR2 YYNGEE. Trimming took 4 bases from V and 6 from J, leaving 13 bases between them. The CDR3, as DNA: TGTGCCAGCAGCTGGCGGGCTCTCGCCGGGGAGCTGTTTTTT. This codes for CASSWRALAGELFF.

V usage is TRBV5-1 and J usage is TRBJ2-7; tentative D call: TRBD2 (6 bases). Germline V gene data show CDR1 as SGHRS and CDR2 as YFSETQ. V lost 0 bases to trimming and J lost 2 bases, with 12 bases between them. The CDR3 loop spans 15 amino acids. In DNA form, the CDR3 reads TGCGCCAGCAGCTTGGTGGGGACTGCCGCCTACGAGCAGTACTTC. Its translation: CASSLVGTAAYEQYF.

This chain connects TRBV28 to TRBJ1-1; 8 bases match TRBD1. CDR3 length: 14 residues. V gave up 6 bases and J gave up 4 bases; unmatched junction bases: 7. Germline CDR1 reads MDHEN; CDR2 reads SYDVKM. The CDR3 loop reads CASSPDRGGTEAFF. CDR3 DNA sequence: TGTGCCAGCAGCCCAGACAGGGGAGGCACTGAAGCTTTCTTT.

This chain connects TRBV6-5 to TRBJ2-7, with TRBD1 as a possible D gene (6 bases). CDR3 length: 14 residues. V lost 6 bases, J lost 3 bases, and 15 bases lay in between. Germline loops: CDR1 MNHEY, CDR2 SVGAGI. CDR3 amino acids: CASSHRERDYEQYF. The CDR3 DNA sequence: TGTGCCAGCAGCCACAGGGAGAGGGACTACGAGCAGTACTTC.

The V and J genes are TRBV11-3 and TRBJ2-3, with no clear D. Germline-derived CDR1 and CDR2 are SGHNT and YENEEA. Between the trimmed V and J ends, which lost 1 base and 5 bases, there was a span of 13 bases. The CDR3 totals 15 residues. The CDR3 sequence: CASSLGGAYQDTQYF. In DNA form, the CDR3 reads TGTGCCAGCAGCTTAGGTGGAGCCTATCAAGATACGCAGTATTTT. Full variable domain (rest looked up from reference TRBV11-3 and TRBJ2-3): EAGVVQSPRYKIIEKKQPVAFWCNPISGHNTLYWYLQNLGQGPELLIRYENEEAVDDSQLPKDRFSAERLKGVDSTLKIQPAELGDSAVYLCASSLGGAYQDTQYFGPGTRLTVL.

This rearrangement joins TRBV9 to TRBJ2-2; TRBD2 is a possible D gene (5 bases). This CDR3 has 16 amino acids. Trimming shortened V by 3 bases and J by 5 bases, and 17 bases separated the two germline ends. Germline V gives CDR1 SGDLS, CDR2 YYNGEE. The CDR3 region has the DNA TGTGCCAGCAGCGGGGTCCGGGGTAGTGATACCGGGGAGCTGTTTTTT. The encoded protein is CASSGVRGSDTGELFF.